These 24 T cell receptor beta chains share one sample of origin, sequenced in a study of beta chain features in type 1 diabetes. Study observations and caveats: Within each of all four CD4+ subsets, Type 1 diabetes patients had TCRB CDR3s that were moderately but significantly shorter.

Their target antigens are unknown. Investigators reverse transcribed all isolated RNA, so they sequenced expressed TCRB transcripts. Generated by immunoSEQ multiplex PCR, the TCRdb table keeps only in-frame clones and is missing some. The sample shows roughly 180,000 clones, 6.5% to 8.5% of them seen only once. The specimen sequenced was central memory CD4+ T cells from blood. Receptors were obtained from a man between 18 and 29 years old with type 1 diabetes.

The V and J genes are TRBV7-2 and TRBJ2-1; a weak D match, TRBD1 (5 bases). Trimming stripped 10 bases from V and 3 bases from J, with 7 bases between. CDR1 is SGHTA and CDR2 is FQGNSA in the germline V gene. CDR3 length: 11 residues. The CDR3 is CATTGYNEQFF. CDR3 sequence (DNA): TGTGCCACCACAGGCTACAATGAGCAGTTCTTC.

This clone has just a few counts. The chain combines TRBV2 with TRBJ1-2; a possible D gene is TRBD1 (5 bases). Germline CDR1 and CDR2: SNHLY and FYNNEI. V lost 5 bases and J lost 5, with 15 bases in between. The CDR3 is 14 residues long. The CDR3 sequence: CASSPQQGEYGYTF. The CDR3 DNA is TGTGCCAGCAGTCCACAACAAGGGGAATATGGCTACACCTTC.

This chain joins TRBV5-6 and TRBJ2-7; D perhaps matches TRBD2 (6 bases). V lost 0 bases and J 13 bases, leaving 17 bases between the germline ends. This CDR3 region has 13 residues. Looked up from germline, CDR1 is SGHDT and CDR2 is YYEEEE. This CDR3 reads CASSLAFSGEVYF. The CDR3 DNA reads TGTGCCAGCAGCTTGGCCTTCTCGGGGGAGGTTTACTTC. Supplemented by reference TRBV5-6 and TRBJ2-7, the full variable domain reads DAGVTQSPTHLIKTRGQQVTLRCSPKSGHDTVSWYQQALGQGPQFIFQYYEEEERQRGNFPDRFSGHQFPNYSSELNVNALLLGDSALYLCASSLAFSGEVYFGPGTRLTVT.

This clone was seen only a few times. CDR3: CASGGDSNQPQHF. The DNA of the CDR3 is TGTGCCAGCGGGGGCGATAGCAATCAGCCCCAGCATTTT. The chain carries TRBV28 and TRBJ1-5, with a tentative D call TRBD1 (6 bases). Trimming took 8 bases from V and 0 from J, leaving 8 bases between them. CDR1 MDHEN and CDR2 SYDVKM come from the germline V gene. The CDR3 is 13 amino acids.

This clone was counted between two and nine times. This chain connects TRBV15 to TRBJ2-6; 8 nucleotides agree with TRBD1. Germline V gives CDR1 LNHNV, CDR2 YYDKDF (reference sequence). There are 16 residues in the CDR3. The J segment lost 4 bases and the V segment lost 1 base, leaving 3 bases of the junction unmatched. DNA for the CDR3: TGTGCCACCAGCAGAGGGACAGGGTTCGGGGCCAACGTCCTGACTTTC. This translates into CATSRGTGFGANVLTF.

In its sample, this clone was seen a few times. The chain employs TRBV5-8 and TRBJ2-5, with 7 bases aligning to TRBD1. CDR3 length: 14 residues. The germline V gene has CDR1 SGHTS and CDR2 YDEGEE. With V trimmed by 2 bases and J by 1 base, 2 bases remained unmatched. In DNA form, the CDR3 reads TGTGCCAGCAGCTTAAGACAGGGCCAAGAGACCCAGTACTTC. Amino acids: CASSLRQGQETQYF. Supplemented by reference TRBV5-8 and TRBJ2-5, the full variable domain reads EAGVTQSPTHLIKTRGQQATLRCSPISGHTSVYWYQQALGLGLQFLLWYDEGEERNRGNFPPRFSGRQFPNYSSELNVNALELEDSALYLCASSLRQGQETQYFGPGTRLLVL.

There are a few counts of this clone. The chain joins TRBV28 to TRBJ1-1; D gene unclear. CDR1 is MDHEN and CDR2 is SYDVKM in the germline V gene. Trimming took 7 bases from V and 3 from J, leaving 9 bases between them. The CDR3 is made up of 12 amino acids. Here the CDR3 DNA reads TGTGCCAGCATTTCTCGGGACACTGAAGCTTTCTTT. Translated: CASISRDTEAFF.

V gene TRBV6-5 combines with J gene TRBJ1-1, with TRBD1 matching over 7 bases. Germline V gene lookup returns CDR1 MNHEY and CDR2 SVGAGI. CDR3 size: 14 residues. V shed 4 bases and J 9 bases; nucleotides not matched to a gene: 11. CDR3 in amino acids: CASSSQMAGGQAFF. The CDR3 bases are TGTGCCAGCAGTTCCCAGATGGCAGGGGGGCAAGCTTTCTTT.

The J gene is TRBJ1-6, the V gene TRBV4-3; D not certain. V was cut by 1 base and J by 10 bases, with 14 bases left in between. Germline CDR1 and CDR2: LGHNA and YSLEER. This CDR3 has 15 amino acids. CDR3 DNA: TGCGCCAGCAGCCAAGTTCGCCAGGTCTACTCACCCCTCCACTTT. This sequence encodes CASSQVRQVYSPLHF.

The genes are TRBV27 and TRBJ2-7; weak D call: TRBD2 (5 bases). Germline loops: CDR1 MNHEY, CDR2 SMNVEV (reference sequence). V was cut by 3 bases and J by 1 base, with 10 bases left in between. The CDR3 contains 14 residues. In nucleotides, the CDR3 is TGTGCCAGCAGTTTTAACAGACTATCCTACGAGCAGTACTTC. This encodes CASSFNRLSYEQYF.

This clone occurred a few times. The chain uses TRBV28 and TRBJ2-7; D call uncertain. Trimming stripped 10 bases from V and 6 bases from J, with 13 bases between. Germline CDR1 reads MDHEN; CDR2 reads SYDVKM. This CDR3 has 11 residues. This chain's CDR3 is CATLKTGEQYF. As DNA, the CDR3 is TGTGCCACCCTAAAGACGGGCGAGCAGTACTTC.

The chain carries TRBV6-5 and TRBJ2-5; 11 nucleotides match TRBD2. This CDR3 is 14 amino acids long. Germline V gene sequence: CDR1 MNHEY, CDR2 SVGAGI. With 5 bases clipped from V and 5 bases from J, the junction kept 4 bases outside the gene matches. The CDR3 loop reads CASSAASGRETQYF. In DNA form, the CDR3 reads TGTGCCAGCAGTGCAGCTAGCGGGAGGGAGACCCAGTACTTC.

This clone was seen more than once but under ten times. The rearrangement uses TRBV4-3 and TRBJ2-3, with 12 bases matching TRBD2. CDR1 and CDR2 from the germline V gene are LGHNA and YSLEER. With V trimmed by 0 bases and J by 0 bases, 10 bases remained unmatched. CDR3 size: 20 residues. This chain's CDR3 is CASSQDPGLAGFSSTDTQYF. CDR3 bases: TGCGCCAGCAGCCAAGACCCCGGACTAGCGGGGTTCTCTAGCACAGATACGCAGTATTTT.

The DNA for the CDR3 is TGTGCCAGCAGCCGCGGTGGCTATGGCTACACCTTC. It is translated as CASSRGGYGYTF. The chain links TRBV11-2 to TRBJ1-2; no reliable D call. Looked up from germline, CDR1 is SGHAT and CDR2 is FQNNGV. The CDR3 extends over 12 amino acids. Trimming stripped 5 bases from V and 4 bases from J, with 8 bases between.

This chain uses TRBV5-1 with TRBJ2-7; D is uncertain. V dropped 0 bases and J dropped 3 bases, with 13 bases sitting between them. CDR3 length: 15 amino acids. The germline V gene encodes CDR1 SGHRS and CDR2 YFSETQ. CDR3 residues: CASSLASTRIYEQYF. CDR3 bases: TGCGCCAGCAGCTTGGCCTCTACGAGGATCTACGAGCAGTACTTC.

This clone was counted a few times. This chain uses TRBV29-1 with TRBJ2-5; 8 bases are shared with TRBD2. V shed 7 bases, J shed 1 base, and the junction held 8 bases outside the gene matches. CDR1 and CDR2 (germline): SQVTM, ANQGSEA. The CDR3 loop spans 14 amino acids. The CDR3 sequence is CSGIPGTSQETQYF. CDR3 coding DNA: TGCAGCGGTATCCCCGGGACTAGCCAAGAGACCCAGTACTTC.

The sample holds a few counts of this clone. This chain connects TRBV10-3 to TRBJ2-3, with 10 bases fitting TRBD2. Germline V gives CDR1 ENHRY, CDR2 SYGVKD. J gave up 4 bases and V 6 bases, and 4 bases lay outside the gene matches. This CDR3 has 14 amino acids. Written as DNA, the CDR3 is TGTGCCATCAGGGGGACTAGCGTCCCAGATACGCAGTATTTT. Amino acids: CAIRGTSVPDTQYF.

This rearrangement joins TRBV5-4 to TRBJ2-3; 10 nucleotides line up with TRBD2. Germline assignment: CDR1 SGHNT and CDR2 YYREEE (reference sequence). Trimming removed 4 bases from V and 2 bases from J; junction bases left unmatched: 10. This CDR3 is built from 17 residues. For the CDR3, the DNA is TGTGCCAGCAGCCTGTTGGAACTAGCGGGGACCACAGATACGCAGTATTTT. As protein: CASSLLELAGTTDTQYF.

In the case of this clone: Other DNA sequences in this sample translate to the same CDR3. This sequence joins TRBV5-1 and TRBJ2-3; 13 bases map to TRBD2. Germline V gene sequence: CDR1 SGHRS, CDR2 YFSETQ. The ends lost 4 bases at V and 5 bases at J; junction bases unmatched: 4. The CDR3 spans 15 residues. The CDR3 nucleotides read TGCGCCAGCAGCCCTGGACTAGCGGGAGTAGATACGCAGTATTTT. This sequence encodes CASSPGLAGVDTQYF.

This clone was picked up a small number of times. The gene calls are TRBV18 and TRBJ1-1; TRBD1 agrees at 7 bases. V shed 3 bases and J 7 bases; nucleotides not matched to a gene: 8. Germline CDR1 KGHSH, CDR2 LQKENI. This CDR3 comprises 14 residues. The CDR3 coding sequence is TGTGCCAGCTCACCTTTACAGGGGAAAGGTGAAGCTTTCTTT. Translating gives CASSPLQGKGEAFF.

This clone was seen repeatedly, ten times or more. The rearrangement uses TRBV30 and TRBJ2-1; 7 bases are a match to TRBD2. There are 12 residues in the CDR3. Germline-derived CDR1 and CDR2 are GTSNPN and SVGIG (reference sequence). V gave up 2 bases and J gave up 12 bases; unmatched junction bases: 7. CDR3 nucleotide sequence: TGTGCCTGGAGTACACTATCTAGCGGGCAGTTCTTC. The encoded protein is CAWSTLSSGQFF.

This clone was detected only a few times. This sequence joins TRBV7-8 and TRBJ2-1; 10 bases align to TRBD2. The CDR3 is made up of 17 amino acids. With V trimmed by 3 bases and J by 7 bases, 12 bases remained unmatched. CDR1 SGHVS and CDR2 FQNEAQ come from the germline V gene. Here the CDR3 reads CASSLIQRGGPLNEQFF. For the CDR3, the DNA is TGTGCCAGCAGCTTGATCCAGCGGGGGGGACCCCTGAATGAGCAGTTCTTC.

Only a few counts were recorded for this clone. The chain carries TRBV18 and TRBJ2-7; 8 bases align to TRBD2. V was pared by 2 bases and J by 0 bases, with 3 bases of the junction left unmatched. This CDR3 comprises 15 residues. Germline CDR1 KGHSH, CDR2 LQKENI. The CDR3 here is CASSPGSGGSYEQYF. Written as DNA, the CDR3 is TGTGCCAGCTCACCAGGAAGCGGGGGCTCCTACGAGCAGTACTTC.

The chain couples TRBV6-5 to TRBJ2-6, with TRBD1 identical over 7 bases. V was pared by 7 bases and J by 5 bases, with 8 bases of the junction left unmatched. There are 15 residues in the CDR3. Germline V gene data show CDR1 as MNHEY and CDR2 as SVGAGI. CDR3 coding DNA: TGTGCCAGCAACGCCGTGGGACAGAGGGCCAACGTCCTGACTTTC. It translates to CASNAVGQRANVLTF.